These T cell receptor beta chains were read from a single sample in a study of blood T cell repertoires in COVID-19. TCRdb's table, derived via immunoSEQ multiplex PCR, lists solely in-frame clones and lacks some. The sample has some 110,000 clones, around 86% seen once; the top ten hold about 4.1%. The sample taken for sequencing was peripheral blood. The receptors were sampled from a man aged 40-49 years with acute or convalescent COVID-19. The CDR3 runs from the conserved cysteine through the conserved F or W. D genes are given only for firm matches. Clone size is stated in some rows and not others, as once, few, many or a class when expanded.

abundance	len	v_gene	d_gene	j_gene	CDR3aa	CDR3nt
NA	14	TRBV5-4	NA	TRBJ1-1	CASSLQVVNTEAFF	TGTGCCAGCAGCCTCCAGGTCGTGAACACTGAAGCTTTCTTT
NA	16	TRBV5-4	TRBD1	TRBJ1-1	CASSLALATGVQEAFF	TGTGCCAGCAGCTTGGCCCTTGCGACAGGGGTTCAGGAAGCTTTCTTT
NA	13	TRBV30	NA	TRBJ1-5	CAWTKDSNQPQHF	TGTGCCTGGACTAAAGATAGCAATCAGCCCCAGCATTTT
NA	13	TRBV5-1	TRBD1	TRBJ1-2	CASSPDRVPSYTF	TGCGCCAGCAGCCCCGACAGGGTGCCGTCCTACACCTTC
NA	12	TRBV6-2/TRBV6-3	NA	TRBJ2-1	CASSSRNNEQFF	TGTGCCAGCAGCTCCAGGAACAATGAGCAGTTCTTC
NA	16	TRBV9	TRBD1	TRBJ2-3	CASSVAGGQGTDTQYF	TGTGCCAGCAGCGTAGCGGGGGGACAGGGAACAGATACGCAGTATTTT
NA	16	TRBV9	TRBD1	TRBJ1-6	CASSPGQGVNNSPLHF	TGTGCCAGCAGCCCAGGACAGGGCGTAAATAATTCACCCCTCCACTTT
NA	12	TRBV4-1	NA	TRBJ1-2	CASLKGNGGYTF	TGCGCCAGCCTGAAGGGGAATGGTGGCTACACCTTC
NA	16	TRBV5-1	NA	TRBJ1-4	CASRIDSRWAGEKLFF	TGCGCCAGCAGGATTGACAGTCGTTGGGCTGGTGAAAAACTGTTTTTT
NA	13	TRBV24-1	NA	TRBJ1-4	CATRGATNEKLFF	TGTGCCACCCGGGGTGCAACTAATGAAAAACTGTTTTTT
NA	13	TRBV29-1	NA	TRBJ1-1	CSVDEGVRTEAFF	TGCAGCGTTGATGAAGGGGTACGAACTGAAGCTTTCTTT
NA	13	TRBV9	NA	TRBJ2-5	CASSPDLKETQYF	TGTGCCAGCAGCCCCGACTTGAAAGAGACCCAGTACTTC
NA	13	TRBV30	TRBD1	TRBJ1-1	CAWKGQPNTEAFF	TGTGCCTGGAAGGGACAGCCGAACACTGAAGCTTTCTTT
few	14	TRBV19	TRBD1	TRBJ1-3	CASSHYRGRGTIYF	TGTGCCAGTAGTCATTACAGGGGAAGAGGCACCATATATTTT
NA	14	TRBV7-9	NA	TRBJ2-1	CASRGLNSYNEQFF	TGTGCCAGCAGGGGACTCAACTCCTACAATGAGCAGTTCTTC
NA	15	TRBV5-1	NA	TRBJ1-2	CASSLEPLKNYGYTF	TGCGCCAGCAGCTTGGAGCCTCTAAAAAACTATGGCTACACCTTC
NA	18	TRBV5-6	TRBD2	TRBJ2-1	CASSWRAGFSSSYNEQFF	TGTGCCAGCAGCTGGAGAGCGGGGTTCTCGAGCTCCTACAATGAGCAGTTCTTC
NA	15	TRBV6-5	TRBD1	TRBJ1-5	CASRSTGGVDQPQHF	TGTGCCAGCAGATCGACAGGGGGAGTAGATCAGCCCCAGCATTTT
NA	14	TRBV6-5	TRBD1	TRBJ2-7	CASSGTVDTYEQYF	TGTGCCAGCTCCGGGACAGTGGACACCTACGAGCAGTACTTC
once	14	TRBV30	NA	TRBJ2-4	CAWSVPVAKNIQYF	TGTGCCTGGAGTGTACCGGTAGCCAAAAACATTCAGTACTTC
NA	16	TRBV5-6	NA	TRBJ1-2	CASSAAWTASNYGYTF	TGTGCCAGCAGCGCCGCTTGGACAGCCTCTAACTATGGCTACACCTTC
NA	16	TRBV9	TRBD2	TRBJ2-3	CASSPKAGGITDTQYF	TGTGCCAGCAGCCCGAAAGCGGGAGGTATCACAGATACGCAGTATTTT
NA	13	TRBV7-7	NA	TRBJ1-1	CASSLATGTEAFF	TGTGCTAGCAGCTTAGCGACGGGCACTGAAGCTTTCTTT
NA	14	TRBV9	TRBD1	TRBJ1-1	CASSFRGRNTEAFF	TGTGCCAGCAGCTTCAGGGGGAGGAACACTGAAGCTTTCTTT
once	17	TRBV7-2	TRBD1	TRBJ2-1	CASSLALVGQISNEQFF	TGTGCCAGCAGCTTAGCGCTCGTGGGACAGATTAGTAATGAGCAGTTCTTC
few	13	TRBV30	TRBD1	TRBJ1-2	CAWTAGGNYGYTF	TGTGCCTGGACCGCAGGGGGCAACTATGGCTACACCTTC
once	14	TRBV5-6	NA	TRBJ2-7	CASSPGLGSYEQYF	TGTGCCAGCAGTCCCGGTTTAGGGAGTTACGAGCAGTACTTC
NA	19	TRBV10-3	NA	TRBJ1-6	CAISDSGGQSSSYNSPLHF	TGTGCCATCAGTGATTCGGGGGGACAATCAAGCTCCTATAATTCACCCCTCCACTTT
NA	15	TRBV5-1	NA	TRBJ1-1	CASSFGGQMNTEAFF	TGCGCCAGCAGCTTCGGCGGACAGATGAACACTGAAGCTTTCTTT
NA	14	TRBV11-2	NA	TRBJ1-6	CASSFTGYNSPLHF	TGTGCCAGCAGCTTTACGGGGTATAATTCACCCCTCCACTTT
NA	15	TRBV2	NA	TRBJ2-4	CASRPYDSTKNIQYF	TGTGCCAGCAGACCCTATGACAGCACGAAAAACATTCAGTACTTC
NA	15	TRBV30	NA	TRBJ2-7	CAWAGWGGGPYEQYF	TGTGCCTGGGCAGGATGGGGGGGCGGACCCTACGAGCAGTACTTC
NA	15	TRBV15	TRBD2	TRBJ2-1	CATSREAGGLAEQFF	TGTGCCACCAGCAGAGAAGCGGGGGGGTTGGCTGAGCAGTTCTTC
NA	17	TRBV5-5	NA	TRBJ1-2	CASSLVSVPVANYGYTF	TGTGCCAGCAGCTTGGTGTCGGTCCCGGTGGCTAACTATGGCTACACCTTC
NA	14	TRBV14	NA	TRBJ2-2	CASSRAGPIGELFF	TGTGCCAGCAGCCGGGCTGGGCCGATCGGGGAGCTGTTTTTT
NA	15	TRBV7-9	NA	TRBJ1-5	CASSLDGLFNQPQHF	TGTGCCAGCAGCTTAGACGGACTGTTCAATCAGCCCCAGCATTTT
few	15	TRBV19	TRBD1	TRBJ1-5	CASSMMGQGNQPQHF	TGTGCCAGTAGTATGATGGGACAGGGCAATCAGCCCCAGCATTTT
NA	19	TRBV4-1	TRBD1	TRBJ1-4	CASSQDTKFGQGNNEKLFF	TGCGCCAGCAGCCAAGACACAAAGTTCGGACAGGGAAATAATGAAAAACTGTTTTTT
NA	16	TRBV5-4	NA	TRBJ2-2	CASSFWKNRAAGELFF	TGTGCCAGCAGCTTTTGGAAAAACAGGGCGGCCGGGGAGCTGTTTTTT
few	17	TRBV7-8	TRBD1	TRBJ1-5	CASSLRLDRGNNQPQHF	TGTGCCAGCAGCTTAAGGTTGGACAGGGGAAACAATCAGCCCCAGCATTTT
NA	15	TRBV27	TRBD2	TRBJ2-7	CASSSPGEGHLEQYF	TGTGCCAGCAGTTCCCCCGGGGAGGGCCACCTCGAGCAGTACTTC
NA	13	TRBV2	TRBD1	TRBJ2-7	CARSRGSSYEQYF	TGTGCCAGGTCCAGGGGGAGCTCCTACGAGCAGTACTTC
NA	16	TRBV6-1	TRBD2	TRBJ2-3	CASSDPGLAGVGTQYF	TGTGCCAGCAGTGACCCGGGACTAGCGGGAGTCGGTACGCAGTATTTT
NA	17	TRBV18	TRBD1	TRBJ2-1	CASSRWGDRSSYNEQFF	TGTGCCAGCTCACGATGGGGGGACAGGAGCTCCTACAATGAGCAGTTCTTC
NA	15	TRBV4-1	NA	TRBJ1-2	CASSQDDFVGGGYTF	TGCGCCAGCAGCCAAGATGACTTCGTAGGAGGGGGCTACACCTTC
NA	16	TRBV27	TRBD1	TRBJ2-7	CASSSFNRDRDYEQYF	TGTGCCAGCAGCTCCTTTAACCGGGACAGAGACTACGAGCAGTACTTC
NA	14	TRBV29-1	NA	TRBJ1-1	CSVVGQSGRTEAFF	TGCAGCGTTGTCGGACAGTCCGGCAGGACTGAAGCTTTCTTT
once	18	TRBV4-2	TRBD1	TRBJ1-2	CASSQTPRDRGKNYGYTF	TGTGCCAGCAGCCAGACTCCCCGGGACAGGGGAAAGAACTATGGCTACACCTTC
few	14	TRBV19	NA	TRBJ2-7	CASSMAGAADEQYF	TGTGCCAGTAGTATGGCGGGGGCCGCCGACGAGCAGTACTTC
NA	16	TRBV5-1	TRBD1	TRBJ2-3	CASSFGTGVSTDTQYF	TGCGCCAGCAGCTTCGGGACAGGTGTTAGCACAGATACGCAGTATTTT
NA	16	TRBV15	TRBD1	TRBJ2-7	CATSREAGTGGYEQYF	TGTGCCACCAGCAGAGAGGCCGGGACAGGGGGCTACGAGCAGTACTTC